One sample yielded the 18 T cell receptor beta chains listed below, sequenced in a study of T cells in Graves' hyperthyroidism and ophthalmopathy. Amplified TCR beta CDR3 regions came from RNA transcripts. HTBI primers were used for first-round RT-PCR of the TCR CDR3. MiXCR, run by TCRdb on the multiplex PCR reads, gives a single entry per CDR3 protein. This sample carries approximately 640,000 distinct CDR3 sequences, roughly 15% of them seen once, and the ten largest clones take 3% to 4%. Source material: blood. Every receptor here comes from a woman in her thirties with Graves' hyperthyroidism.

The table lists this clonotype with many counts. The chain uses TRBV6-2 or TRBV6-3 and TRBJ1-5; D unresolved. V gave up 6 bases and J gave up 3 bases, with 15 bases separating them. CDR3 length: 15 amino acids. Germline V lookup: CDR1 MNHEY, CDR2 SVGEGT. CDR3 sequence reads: CASSKYGSDNQPQHF. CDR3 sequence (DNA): TGTGCCAGCAGCAAATACGGCAGCGACAATCAGCCCCAGCATTTT.

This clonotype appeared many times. The CDR3 nucleotides read TGTGCCAGCAGCTACCGGGACAGGGGTTTCGAGGAGCAGTACTTC. This codes for CASSYRDRGFEEQYF. The gene calls are TRBV7-2 and TRBJ2-7, with 10 positions matching TRBD1. This CDR3 contains 15 residues. Germline CDR1 SGHTA, CDR2 FQGNSA. The trim removed 4 bases at V and 7 bases at J, leaving 10 bases unmatched. Complete variable domain (other parts from reference TRBV7-2 and TRBJ2-7): GAGVSQSPSNKVTEKGKDVELRCDPISGHTALYWYRQSLGQGLEFLIYFQGNSAPDKSGLPSDRFSAERTGGSVSTLTIQRTQQEDSAVYLCASSYRDRGFEEQYFGPGTRLTVT.

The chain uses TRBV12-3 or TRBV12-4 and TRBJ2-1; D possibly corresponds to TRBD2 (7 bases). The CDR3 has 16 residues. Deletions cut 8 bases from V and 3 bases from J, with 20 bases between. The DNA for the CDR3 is TGTGCCAGCCGCACCGGACGGGGGGCAATCTACAATGAGCAGTTCTTC. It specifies CASRTGRGAIYNEQFF.

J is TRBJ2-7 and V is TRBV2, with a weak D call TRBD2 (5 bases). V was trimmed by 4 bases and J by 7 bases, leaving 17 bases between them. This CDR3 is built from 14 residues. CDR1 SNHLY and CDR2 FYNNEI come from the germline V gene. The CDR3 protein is CASSATAGGWEQYF. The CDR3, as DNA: TGTGCCAGCAGTGCTACCGCGGGCGGGTGGGAGCAGTACTTC.

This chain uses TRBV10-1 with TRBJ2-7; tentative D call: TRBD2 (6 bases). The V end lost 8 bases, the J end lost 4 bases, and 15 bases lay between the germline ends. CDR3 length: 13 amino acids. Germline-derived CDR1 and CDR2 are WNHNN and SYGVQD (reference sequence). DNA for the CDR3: TGCGCCAGCCAACTAGCTGGGGGGTACGAGCAGTACTTC. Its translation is CASQLAGGYEQYF.

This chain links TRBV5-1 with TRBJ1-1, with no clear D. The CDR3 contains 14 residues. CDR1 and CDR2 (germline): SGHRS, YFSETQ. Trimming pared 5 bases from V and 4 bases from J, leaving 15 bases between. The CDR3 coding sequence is TGCGCCAGCAGGTTTCGAGGCGGGAGCACTGAAGCTTTCTTT. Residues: CASRFRGGSTEAFF.

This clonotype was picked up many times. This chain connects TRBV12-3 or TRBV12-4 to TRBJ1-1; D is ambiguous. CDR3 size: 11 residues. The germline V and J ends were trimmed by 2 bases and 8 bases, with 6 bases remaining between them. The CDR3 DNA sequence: TGTGCCAGCAGTTTAAGGTTGGAAGCTTTCTTT. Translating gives CASSLRLEAFF.

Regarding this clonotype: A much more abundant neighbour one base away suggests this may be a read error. This chain's CDR3 is CASRAGQAVGEQYF. The CDR3 nucleotides read TGTGCCAGCCGCGCGGGCCAAGCCGTTGGCGAGCAGTACTTC. V is TRBV9 and J is TRBJ2-7; TRBD2 might be the D (5 bases). Trimming removed 7 bases at V and 6 bases at J, with 20 bases between. The CDR3 is made up of 14 amino acids. Germline CDR1 SGDLS, CDR2 YYNGEE. Full variable domain (outside the CDR3, taken from reference TRBV9 and TRBJ2-7): DSGVTQTPKHLITATGQRVTLRCSPRSGDLSVYWYQQSLDQGLQFLIQYYNGEERAKGNILERFSAQQFPDLHSELNLSSLELGDSALYFCASRAGQAVGEQYFGPGTRLTVT.

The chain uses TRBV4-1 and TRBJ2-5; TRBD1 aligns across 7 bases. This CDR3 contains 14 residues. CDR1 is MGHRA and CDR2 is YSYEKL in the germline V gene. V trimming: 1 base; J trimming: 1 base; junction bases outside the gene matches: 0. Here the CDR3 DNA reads TGCGCCAGCAGCCAAGGGGACAGCCAAGAGACCCAGTACTTC. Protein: CASSQGDSQETQYF.

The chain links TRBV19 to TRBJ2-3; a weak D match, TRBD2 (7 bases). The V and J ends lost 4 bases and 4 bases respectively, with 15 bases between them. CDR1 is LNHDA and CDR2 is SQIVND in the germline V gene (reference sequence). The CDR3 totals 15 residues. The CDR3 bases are TGTGCCAGTAGTAACCCCGGCGGGGGCGCAGATACGCAGTATTTT. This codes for CASSNPGGGADTQYF.

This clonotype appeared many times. This CDR3 reads CSGGTEGLAFF. The CDR3 DNA follows: TGCAGCGGTGGGACAGAAGGATTGGCTTTCTTT. The chain couples TRBV29-1 to TRBJ1-1; 7 bases fit TRBD1. Trimming removed 7 bases from V and 11 bases from J; junction bases left unmatched: 10. This CDR3 is 11 amino acids long. Germline CDR1 and CDR2: SQVTM and ANQGSEA.

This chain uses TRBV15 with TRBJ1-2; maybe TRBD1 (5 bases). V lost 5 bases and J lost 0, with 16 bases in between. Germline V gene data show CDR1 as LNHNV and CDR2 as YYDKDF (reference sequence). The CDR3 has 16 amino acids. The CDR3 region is CATSPRGVLSNYGYTF. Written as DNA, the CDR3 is TGTGCCACCAGCCCCCGAGGGGTTTTGTCTAACTATGGCTACACCTTC.

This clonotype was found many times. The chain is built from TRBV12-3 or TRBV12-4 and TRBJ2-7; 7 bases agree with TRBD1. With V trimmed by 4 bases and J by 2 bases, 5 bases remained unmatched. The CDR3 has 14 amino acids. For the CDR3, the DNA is TGTGCCAGCAGTTCGGGACAGATTCCCTACGAGCAGTACTTC. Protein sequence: CASSSGQIPYEQYF.

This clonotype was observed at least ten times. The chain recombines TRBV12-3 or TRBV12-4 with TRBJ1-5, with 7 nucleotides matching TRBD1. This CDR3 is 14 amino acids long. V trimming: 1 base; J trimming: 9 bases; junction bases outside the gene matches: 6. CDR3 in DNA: TGTGCCAGCAGTTTAGGACAGGGCAAGGGGCCCCAGCATTTT. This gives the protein CASSLGQGKGPQHF.

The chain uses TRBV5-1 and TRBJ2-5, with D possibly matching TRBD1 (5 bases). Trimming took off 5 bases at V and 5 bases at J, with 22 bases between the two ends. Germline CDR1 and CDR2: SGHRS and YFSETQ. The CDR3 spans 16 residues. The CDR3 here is CASRGPGPGLGETQYF. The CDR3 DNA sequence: TGCGCCAGCAGAGGTCCGGGCCCAGGGCTGGGGGAGACCCAGTACTTC.

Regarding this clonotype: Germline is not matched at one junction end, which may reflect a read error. CDR3 bases: TGCAGTGCTGATAGCGGGAGCCCCTACAATGAGCAGCTCTTC. It specifies CSADSGSPYNEQLF. J is TRBJ2-1 and V is TRBV20-1; 9 nucleotides match TRBD2. This CDR3 has 14 amino acids. CDR1 and CDR2 (germline): DFQATT, SNEGSKA (reference sequence).

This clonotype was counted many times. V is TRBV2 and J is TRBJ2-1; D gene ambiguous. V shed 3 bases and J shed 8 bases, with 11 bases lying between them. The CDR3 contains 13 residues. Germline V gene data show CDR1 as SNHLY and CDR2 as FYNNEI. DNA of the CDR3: TGTGCCAGCAGTGAGAGGCAGTTCGATGAGCAGTTCTTC. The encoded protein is CASSERQFDEQFF.

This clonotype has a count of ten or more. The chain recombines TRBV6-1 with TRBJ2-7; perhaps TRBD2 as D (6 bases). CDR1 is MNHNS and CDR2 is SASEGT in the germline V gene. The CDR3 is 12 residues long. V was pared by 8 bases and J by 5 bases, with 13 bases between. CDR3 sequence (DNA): TGTGCCAGCGGGGCAGGGAGGAACGAGCAGTACTTC. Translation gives CASGAGRNEQYF.